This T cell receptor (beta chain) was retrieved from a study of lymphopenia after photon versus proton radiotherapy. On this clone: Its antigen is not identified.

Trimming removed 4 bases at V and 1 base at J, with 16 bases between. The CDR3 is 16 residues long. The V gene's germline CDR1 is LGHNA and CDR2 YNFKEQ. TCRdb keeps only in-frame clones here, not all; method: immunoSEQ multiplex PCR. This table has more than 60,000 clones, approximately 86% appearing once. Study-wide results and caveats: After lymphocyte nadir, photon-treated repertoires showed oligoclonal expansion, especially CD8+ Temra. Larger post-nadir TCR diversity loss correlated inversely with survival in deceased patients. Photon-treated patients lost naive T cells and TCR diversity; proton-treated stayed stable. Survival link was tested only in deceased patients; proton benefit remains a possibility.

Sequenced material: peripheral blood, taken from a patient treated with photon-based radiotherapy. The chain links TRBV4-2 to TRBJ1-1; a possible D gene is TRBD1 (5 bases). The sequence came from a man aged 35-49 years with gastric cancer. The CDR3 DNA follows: TGTGCCAGCAGCCCCCCCTTGGGGACGGGGAACACTGAAGCTTTCTTT. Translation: CASSPPLGTGNTEAFF.